This T cell receptor beta chain derives from a study of blood T cells in healthy people across ages. Trimming cost V 7 bases and J 4 bases; bases outside gene matches: 7. CDR1 and CDR2 (germline): SQVTM, ANQGSEA. CDR3 length: 13 residues. Alongside a J-beta primer mix, a sample-barcoded 5' primer served in a second PCR lasting about 7 to 11 cycles. In TCRdb, the 5' RACE reads were re-called with MiXCR into one record per CDR3 protein. Found here are around 1.5 million distinct CDR3 sequences, around 42% of them singletons; the top ten hold 7.9%. The sequence came from a woman younger than 35 in good health. Sequenced sample: blood. The chain carries TRBV29-1 and TRBJ2-3; TRBD2 aligns across 8 bases. The CDR3 spells CSATAGAADTQYF. The CDR3 region has the DNA TGCAGCGCTACAGCGGGGGCGGCAGATACGCAGTATTTT.